This TCR beta chain was captured by sequencing in a study of T cells in localized non-small cell lung cancer. Remarks on this clone: Its specificity is unknown.

Germline assignment: CDR1 SGHRS and CDR2 YFSETQ. This CDR3 has 15 amino acids. V shed 2 bases and J 2 bases; nucleotides not matched to a gene: 6. Assay: immunoSEQ multiplex PCR; the TCRdb copy retains only in-frame clones and omits some. In the table there are around 30,000 clones, approximately 92% of which are singletons. General study points: Adjacent lung exhibited a median of about 50 among the 100 most abundant tumor clones. It remains possible that heterogeneity exists, since only one tumor region was sequenced.

Sequences were derived from peripheral blood mononuclear cells, sampled before any cancer treatment. The rearrangement uses TRBV5-1 and TRBJ2-7, with 8 bases that match TRBD1. The TCR sequence derives from a woman aged 40-75 years with stage III lung adenocarcinoma. CDR3: CASSFGVTGAYEQYF. CDR3 sequence (DNA): TGCGCCAGCAGCTTCGGGGTGACAGGGGCCTACGAGCAGTACTTC.